This TCR beta chain was retrieved from a study of blood T cell repertoires in COVID-19. Losses at the gene ends were 4 bases for V and 0 bases for J; bases not matched to a gene: 5. This CDR3 is built from 15 residues. Germline CDR1 reads SGHRS; CDR2 reads YFSETQ. Using immunoSEQ multiplex PCR, the repertoire was profiled, and TCRdb retains in-frame clones only, with some absent. The repertoire includes 100,000 to 150,000 clones, roughly four fifths of them detected once, and about 12% sits in the top ten. The specimen sequenced was peripheral blood. This sequence originates from a man between 60 and 70 years old with acute or convalescent COVID-19. V and J are TRBV5-1 and TRBJ2-3; 7 positions match TRBD2. Here the CDR3 reads CASSLSGASTDTQYF. CDR3 nucleotide sequence: TGCGCCAGCAGCCTGAGCGGGGCTAGCACAGATACGCAGTATTTT.